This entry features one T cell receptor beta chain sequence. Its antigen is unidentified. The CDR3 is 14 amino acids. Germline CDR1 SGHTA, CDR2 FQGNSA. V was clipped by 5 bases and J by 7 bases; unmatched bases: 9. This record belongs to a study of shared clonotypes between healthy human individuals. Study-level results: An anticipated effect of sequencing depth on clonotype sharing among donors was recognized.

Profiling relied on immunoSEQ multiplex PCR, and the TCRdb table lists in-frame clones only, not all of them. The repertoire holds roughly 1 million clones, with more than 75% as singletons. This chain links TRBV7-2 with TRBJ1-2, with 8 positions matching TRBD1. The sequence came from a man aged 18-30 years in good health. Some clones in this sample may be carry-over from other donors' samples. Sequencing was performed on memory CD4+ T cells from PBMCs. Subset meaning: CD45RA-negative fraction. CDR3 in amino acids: CASSPMDRVGGYTF. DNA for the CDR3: TGTGCCAGCAGCCCTATGGACAGGGTAGGTGGCTACACCTTC.